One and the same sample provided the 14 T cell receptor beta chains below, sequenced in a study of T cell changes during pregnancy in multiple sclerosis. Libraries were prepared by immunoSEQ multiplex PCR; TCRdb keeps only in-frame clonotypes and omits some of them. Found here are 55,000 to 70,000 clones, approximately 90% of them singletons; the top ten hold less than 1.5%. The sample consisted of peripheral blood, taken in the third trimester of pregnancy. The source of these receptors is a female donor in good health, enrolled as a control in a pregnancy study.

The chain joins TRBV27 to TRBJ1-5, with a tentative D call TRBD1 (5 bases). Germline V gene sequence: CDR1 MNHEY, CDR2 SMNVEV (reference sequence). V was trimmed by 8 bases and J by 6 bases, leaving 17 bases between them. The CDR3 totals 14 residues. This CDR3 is CASAPGRGAQPQHF. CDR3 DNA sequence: TGTGCCAGCGCCCCCGGGAGAGGGGCTCAGCCCCAGCATTTT.

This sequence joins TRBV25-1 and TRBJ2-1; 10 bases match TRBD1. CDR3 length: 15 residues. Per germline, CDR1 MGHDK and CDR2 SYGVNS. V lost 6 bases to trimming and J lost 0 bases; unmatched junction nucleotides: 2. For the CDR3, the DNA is TGTGCCAGCAGGAGACAGGGGGCCTCCTACAATGAGCAGTTCTTC. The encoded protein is CASRRQGASYNEQFF.

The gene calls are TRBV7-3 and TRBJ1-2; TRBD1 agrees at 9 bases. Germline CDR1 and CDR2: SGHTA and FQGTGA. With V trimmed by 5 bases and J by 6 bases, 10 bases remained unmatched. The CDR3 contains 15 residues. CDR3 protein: CASSPSGTGIDGYTF. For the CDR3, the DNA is TGTGCCAGCAGCCCCAGTGGGACAGGGATTGATGGCTACACCTTC.

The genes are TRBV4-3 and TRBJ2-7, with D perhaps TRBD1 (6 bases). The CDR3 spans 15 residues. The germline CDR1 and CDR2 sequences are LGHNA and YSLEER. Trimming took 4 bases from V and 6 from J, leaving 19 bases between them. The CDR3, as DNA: TGCGCCAGCAGCCCCCGATCCTTACAGGGATCCGAGCAGTACTTC. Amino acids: CASSPRSLQGSEQYF.

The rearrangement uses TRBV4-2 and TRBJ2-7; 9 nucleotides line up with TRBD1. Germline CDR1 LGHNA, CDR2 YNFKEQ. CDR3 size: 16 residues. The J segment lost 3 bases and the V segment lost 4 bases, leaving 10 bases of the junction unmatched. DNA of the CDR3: TGTGCCAGCAGCCCATGGGACAGGGAATATCACTACGAGCAGTACTTC. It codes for CASSPWDREYHYEQYF.

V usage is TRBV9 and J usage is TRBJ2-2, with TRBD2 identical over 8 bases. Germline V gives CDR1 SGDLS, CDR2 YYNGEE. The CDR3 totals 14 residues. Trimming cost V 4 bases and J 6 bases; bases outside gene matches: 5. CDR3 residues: CASSMTSEAGELFF. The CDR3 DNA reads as TGTGCCAGCAGCATGACTAGCGAAGCCGGGGAGCTGTTTTTT.

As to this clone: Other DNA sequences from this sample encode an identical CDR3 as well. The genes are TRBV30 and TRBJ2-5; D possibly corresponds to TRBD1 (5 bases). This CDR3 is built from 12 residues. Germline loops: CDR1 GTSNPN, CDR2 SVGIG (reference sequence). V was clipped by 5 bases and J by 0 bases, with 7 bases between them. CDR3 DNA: TGTGCCTGGGACAGTTACCAAGAGACCCAGTACTTC. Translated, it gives CAWDSYQETQYF. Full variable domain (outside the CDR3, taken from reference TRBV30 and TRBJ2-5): SQTIHQWPATLVQPVGSPLSLECTVEGTSNPNLYWYRQAAGRGLQLLFYSVGIGQISSEVPQNLSASRPQDRQFILSSKKLLLSDSGFYLCAWDSYQETQYFGPGTRLLVL.

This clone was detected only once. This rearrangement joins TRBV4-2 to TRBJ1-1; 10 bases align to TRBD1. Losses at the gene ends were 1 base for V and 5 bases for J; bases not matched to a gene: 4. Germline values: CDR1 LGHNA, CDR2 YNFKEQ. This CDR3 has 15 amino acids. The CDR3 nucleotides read TGTGCCAGCAGCCAAGTGGGACAGGGGATTACTGAAGCTTTCTTT. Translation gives CASSQVGQGITEAFF.

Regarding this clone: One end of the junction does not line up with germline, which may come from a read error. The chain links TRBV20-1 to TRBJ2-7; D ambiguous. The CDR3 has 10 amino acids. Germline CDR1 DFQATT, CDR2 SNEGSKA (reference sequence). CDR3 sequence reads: CSASSHEQYF. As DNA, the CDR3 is TGCAGTGCTAGCTCCCACGAGCAGTACTTC.

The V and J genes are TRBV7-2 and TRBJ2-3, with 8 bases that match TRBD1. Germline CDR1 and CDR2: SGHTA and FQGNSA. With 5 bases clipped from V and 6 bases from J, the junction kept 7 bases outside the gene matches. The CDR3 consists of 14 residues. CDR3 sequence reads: CASSLRTGKDTQYF. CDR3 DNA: TGTGCCAGCAGCCTCCGGACAGGGAAGGATACGCAGTATTTT.

The CDR3: CASSPIKGGFTDTQYF. In DNA form, the CDR3 reads TGTGCCAGCAGCCCAATAAAGGGGGGGTTCACAGATACGCAGTATTTT. The J gene is TRBJ2-3, the V gene TRBV11-2, with D tentatively TRBD2 (7 bases). CDR3 length equals 16 residues. Germline CDR1 is SGHAT and CDR2 is FQNNGV. Deletions cut 5 bases from V and 2 bases from J, with 17 bases between.

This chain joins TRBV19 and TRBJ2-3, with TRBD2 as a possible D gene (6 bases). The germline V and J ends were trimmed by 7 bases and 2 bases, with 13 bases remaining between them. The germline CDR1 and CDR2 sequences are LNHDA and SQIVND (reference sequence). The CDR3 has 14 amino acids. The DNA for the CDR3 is TGTGCCAGTACCCTAGGCGGGGCCACAGATACGCAGTATTTT. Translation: CASTLGGATDTQYF.

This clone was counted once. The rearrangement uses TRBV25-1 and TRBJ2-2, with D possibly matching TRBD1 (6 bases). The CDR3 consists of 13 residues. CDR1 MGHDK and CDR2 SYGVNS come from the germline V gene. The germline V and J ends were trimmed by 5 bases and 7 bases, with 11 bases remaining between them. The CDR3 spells CASSTQGHGELFF. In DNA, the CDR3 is TGTGCCAGCAGTACACAGGGCCACGGGGAGCTGTTTTTT.

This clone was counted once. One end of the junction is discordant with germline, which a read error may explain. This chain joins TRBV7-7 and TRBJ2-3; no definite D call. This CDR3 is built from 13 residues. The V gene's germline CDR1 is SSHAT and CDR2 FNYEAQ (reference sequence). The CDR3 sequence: CASSPVSTDTQYF. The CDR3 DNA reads TGTGCTAGCAGCCCCGTTAGCACAGATACGCAGTATTTT.